These T cell receptor beta chains were read from a single sample in a study of T cell repertoires in cytomegalovirus infection. Antigen specificity for these receptors is unknown. TCRdb analysed the reads with MiXCR anew, one entry per CDR3 protein. The sample holds 95,000 to 150,000 distinct CDR3 sequences, roughly a third seen once. The sequencing here drew on CD8+ T cells from cultured PBMCs, taken from culture after CMV antigen stimulation. The origin of the receptors is a human donor in good health (CMV status not recorded). Some clones in this sample may be carry-over from other donors' samples. CDR3s include the opening cysteine and the closing phenylalanine or tryptophan. D genes are given only for firm matches. Where a row states a size, it is once, few, many or the class of an expanded clone; other rows omit it.

V gene	J gene	D gene	clone size	CDR3 DNA	CDR3 protein
TRBV20-1	TRBJ1-5	NA	NA	TGCAGTGCTAGACTACCGAGCAATCAGCCCCAGCATTTT	CSARLPSNQPQHF
TRBV18	TRBJ1-1	TRBD1	once	TGTGCCAGCTCACAGGGGGCGACGAACACTGAAGCTTTCTTT	CASSQGATNTEAFF
TRBV20-1	TRBJ2-1	TRBD2	NA	TGCAGTGCTAGAGGACTAGCGGAATACAATGAGCAGTTCTTC	CSARGLAEYNEQFF
TRBV7-8	TRBJ2-7	NA	NA	TGTGCCAGCAGGGTAGGACAGAAGGGGGGCGAGCAGTACTTC	CASRVGQKGGEQYF
TRBV19	TRBJ2-7	NA	once	TGTGCCAGCTCCCCGGGGCCCTACTACGAGCAGTACTTC	CASSPGPYYEQYF
TRBV27	TRBJ1-2	TRBD1	few	TGTGCCAGCAGTTTCCTAACAGGGGGCGAGAGCTATGGCTACACCTTC	CASSFLTGGESYGYTF
TRBV28	TRBJ1-6	TRBD1	many	TGTGCCAGCACCCCTGGGACAGGGATTTCACCCCTCCACTTT	CASTPGTGISPLHF
TRBV7-2	TRBJ1-1	NA	many	TGTGCCAGCAGTCCACTCGTGGGCCACACTGAAGCTTTCTTT	CASSPLVGHTEAFF
TRBV4-3	TRBJ2-7	NA	NA	TGCGCCAGCAGCCAAGATTTCCCAGGGACAAACCCCTACGAGCAGTACTTC	CASSQDFPGTNPYEQYF
TRBV14	TRBJ2-1	NA	NA	TGTGCCAGCAGCCAAGATCGCAGGGGCGATCTCTCCTACAATGAGCAGTTCTTC	CASSQDRRGDLSYNEQFF
TRBV7-9	TRBJ2-1	TRBD2	NA	TGTGCCAGCAGCCGGAGGCGGGGGTCTTACAATGAGCAGTTCTTC	CASSRRRGSYNEQFF
TRBV3-1	TRBJ2-1	NA	NA	TGTGCCAGCAGCCAAGATACGGGACACCCCTGGAACGAGCAGTTCTTC	CASSQDTGHPWNEQFF
TRBV19	TRBJ1-5	NA	NA	TGTGCCAGTAGTTCCTGGACGGAGAGCAATCAGCCCCAGCATTTT	CASSSWTESNQPQHF
TRBV6-7	TRBJ1-4	NA	few	TGTGCCAGCAGTTCACATAGGGGGGCGCTTAATGAAAAACTGTTTTTT	CASSSHRGALNEKLFF
TRBV7-6	TRBJ1-6	NA	NA	TGTGCCAGCAGCTTTGGGACCTCCCCACCCCTCCACTTT	CASSFGTSPPLHF
TRBV13	TRBJ2-3	NA	NA	TGTGCCAGCAGCCCAAGGTTGGGGATTAGCACAGATACGCAGTATTTT	CASSPRLGISTDTQYF
TRBV20-1	TRBJ2-3	NA	few	TGCAGTGCTAGGGAAGACAGATACCCATCAGATACGCAGTATTTT	CSAREDRYPSDTQYF
TRBV7-7	TRBJ2-5	TRBD1	NA	TGTGCTAGCAGCCTTTCAGGGGGAGAGTACGAGACCCAGTACTTC	CASSLSGGEYETQYF
TRBV7-2	TRBJ2-2	NA	many	TGTGCCAGCAGCTTAGAACCGGGGCGAGGGACCGGGGAGCTGTTTTTT	CASSLEPGRGTGELFF
TRBV28	TRBJ2-6	TRBD1	NA	TGTGCCAGCAGGGGTGGTCAGGGGGCGCCTGGGGCCAACGTCCTGACTTTC	CASRGGQGAPGANVLTF
TRBV19	TRBJ1-4	NA	NA	TGTGCCTGTTTCGCGGATGAAAAACTGTTTTTT	CACFADEKLFF
TRBV10-3	TRBJ2-3	NA	NA	TGTGCCATCAGTGATCAGGGGCCCGGCACAGATACGCAGTATTTT	CAISDQGPGTDTQYF
TRBV7-2	TRBJ1-3	TRBD1	many	TGTGCCAGCAGCTTAGATGGGACAGGGGGCGAGGGAGGTGGAAACACCATATATTTT	CASSLDGTGGEGGGNTIYF
TRBV27	TRBJ1-1	NA	once	TGTGCCAGCAGTTTTACAGCGAGGACTGAAGCTTTCTTT	CASSFTARTEAFF